Following are 21 T cell receptor beta chains from one sample sequenced in a study of blood T cell repertoires in COVID-19. This table comes from immunoSEQ multiplex PCR, and its TCRdb copy is limited to in-frame clones, with some not included. The table has tens of thousands of clones, about nine tenths seen once. The sequenced sample consisted of peripheral blood. All receptors derive from a man aged 80 or over with acute or convalescent COVID-19.

The V call is TRBV7-9, the J call TRBJ1-2, with D tentatively TRBD1 (5 bases). The V end lost 1 base, the J end lost 4 bases, and 13 bases lay between the germline ends. CDR1 and CDR2 from the germline V gene are SEHNR and FQNEAQ (reference sequence). This CDR3 is built from 15 residues. The chain's CDR3 is CASSLGQGRGYGYTF. CDR3 DNA sequence: TGTGCCAGCAGCTTAGGTCAGGGAAGGGGCTATGGCTACACCTTC.

The chain carries TRBV7-3 and TRBJ2-3; 8 bases align to TRBD2. CDR1 SGHTA and CDR2 FQGTGA come from the germline V gene. The CDR3 covers 17 residues. V was pared by 5 bases and J by 2 bases, with 12 bases of the junction left unmatched. In DNA form, the CDR3 reads TGTGCCAGCAGCCCCAATACGGGGGGGGGACCCACAGATACGCAGTATTTT. Translating gives CASSPNTGGGPTDTQYF.

The genes are TRBV19 and TRBJ2-7; 9 bases are a match to TRBD1. The germline V gene has CDR1 LNHDA and CDR2 SQIVND (reference sequence). Unmatched junction bases numbered 15, after V lost 3 bases and J lost 6 bases. The CDR3 covers 17 residues. This chain's CDR3 is CASSMVLFGTGSREQYF. The CDR3 region has the DNA TGTGCCAGTAGTATGGTCCTATTCGGGACAGGGTCTCGCGAGCAGTACTTC.

The J gene is TRBJ2-2, the V gene TRBV7-3; D is ambiguous. The CDR3 extends over 13 amino acids. CDR1 SGHTA and CDR2 FQGTGA come from the germline V gene. The V gene lost 5 bases and the J gene lost 7 bases, with 11 bases spanning the gap. CDR3 amino acids: CASSATPGGELFF. CDR3 DNA sequence: TGTGCCAGCAGCGCCACCCCGGGCGGGGAGCTGTTTTTT. Full variable domain (outside the CDR3, taken from reference TRBV7-3 and TRBJ2-2): GAGVSQTPSNKVTEKGKYVELRCDPISGHTALYWYRQSLGQGPEFLIYFQGTGAADDSGLPNDRFFAVRPEGSVSTLKIQRTERGDSAVYLCASSATPGGELFFGEGSRLTVL.

The chain couples TRBV5-1 to TRBJ2-3; 7 positions match TRBD2. Germline-derived CDR1 and CDR2 are SGHRS and YFSETQ. V lost 4 bases, J lost 4 bases, and 15 bases stayed unmatched. The CDR3 extends over 17 amino acids. The CDR3 DNA reads TGCGCCAGCAGCCGCGGAGTGGCGTCCAGCGGGGCAGATACGCAGTATTTT. Residues: CASSRGVASSGADTQYF.

This chain joins TRBV19 and TRBJ2-1, with TRBD2 matching over 8 bases. The J segment lost 0 bases and the V segment lost 1 base, leaving 8 bases of the junction unmatched. This CDR3 spans 18 amino acids. Germline V gene data show CDR1 as LNHDA and CDR2 as SQIVND (reference sequence). The CDR3 loop is CASSIAGSGASSYNEQFF. The CDR3 DNA sequence: TGTGCCAGTAGTATAGCGGGTAGCGGGGCGAGCTCCTACAATGAGCAGTTCTTC.

This chain joins TRBV29-1 and TRBJ2-5; 8 nucleotides match TRBD2. With 3 bases clipped from V and 5 bases from J, the junction kept 2 bases outside the gene matches. Germline CDR1 reads SQVTM; CDR2 reads ANQGSEA. The CDR3 loop spans 12 amino acids. CDR3 DNA sequence: TGCAGCGTTGAGACGGGGGGGGAGACCCAGTACTTC. It specifies CSVETGGETQYF.

CDR3 sequence: CASSKGGETQYF. CDR3 DNA: TGTGCCAGCAGCAAGGGGGGGGAGACCCAGTACTTC. The gene calls are TRBV11-3 and TRBJ2-5, with D possibly TRBD2 on 7 matching bases. V was clipped by 5 bases and J by 5 bases, with 9 bases between them. The CDR3 runs to 12 residues. Germline V gene data show CDR1 as SGHNT and CDR2 as YENEEA.

The genes are TRBV5-1 and TRBJ2-2; 8 bases line up with TRBD1. The CDR3 totals 14 residues. CDR1 and CDR2 from the germline V gene are SGHRS and YFSETQ. V lost 5 bases, J lost 4 bases, and 4 bases stayed unmatched. CDR3 sequence: CASRLDRATGELFF. CDR3 bases: TGCGCCAGCAGACTGGACAGGGCCACCGGGGAGCTGTTTTTT.

The chain uses TRBV13 and TRBJ2-3; 7 nucleotides agree with TRBD2. Germline V lookup: CDR1 PRHDT, CDR2 FYEKMQ (reference sequence). V trimming: 2 bases; J trimming: 2 bases; junction bases outside the gene matches: 10. There are 17 residues in the CDR3. The CDR3: CASSLTSGVKHTDTQYF. Here the CDR3 DNA reads TGTGCCAGCAGCTTAACGAGCGGGGTTAAGCACACAGATACGCAGTATTTT.

A few counts support this clone. CDR3 bases: TGTGCCAGCACCCTAGCGGGGGGTCACACAGATACGCAGTATTTT. Residues: CASTLAGGHTDTQYF. The chain carries TRBV9 and TRBJ2-3; 11 bases line up with TRBD2. With V trimmed by 6 bases and J by 2 bases, 5 bases remained unmatched. The CDR3 consists of 15 residues. Germline lookup yields CDR1 SGDLS and CDR2 YYNGEE.

The chain carries TRBV2 and TRBJ1-2, with D perhaps TRBD1 (5 bases). The CDR3 sequence is 14 residues long. Looked up from germline, CDR1 is SNHLY and CDR2 is FYNNEI. V lost 3 bases and J 4 bases, leaving 12 bases between the germline ends. The CDR3: CASSDMGQGYGYTF. The CDR3 coding sequence is TGTGCCAGCAGTGACATGGGGCAGGGCTATGGCTACACCTTC.

The gene calls are TRBV7-8 and TRBJ2-7; weak D call: TRBD1 (7 bases). This CDR3 contains 15 residues. V lost 5 bases and J 3 bases, leaving 17 bases between the germline ends. Per the germline V gene, CDR1 is SGHVS and CDR2 is FQNEAQ. This CDR3 reads CASSVLPGGGYEQYF. For the CDR3, the DNA is TGTGCCAGCAGCGTTCTCCCAGGGGGAGGCTACGAGCAGTACTTC.

The V call is TRBV28, the J call TRBJ1-4, with D uncertain. The CDR3 totals 15 residues. Germline V lookup: CDR1 MDHEN, CDR2 SYDVKM. Between the trimmed V and J ends, which lost 4 bases and 0 bases, there was a span of 9 bases. The chain's CDR3 is CASSSEGSTNEKLFF. In DNA, the CDR3 is TGTGCCAGCAGTTCGGAGGGTTCAACTAATGAAAAACTGTTTTTT.

The V call is TRBV15, the J call TRBJ1-1; D not resolved. The germline V gene encodes CDR1 LNHNV and CDR2 YYDKDF (reference sequence). V lost 0 bases, J lost 0 bases, and 5 bases lay in between. This CDR3 is built from 14 residues. This chain's CDR3 is CATSRDLVNTEAFF. The CDR3 DNA follows: TGTGCCACCAGCAGAGATCTTGTGAACACTGAAGCTTTCTTT.

The chain uses TRBV3-1 (or the pseudogene TRBV3-2) and TRBJ2-7; possible D gene TRBD1, 6 bases. CDR3 length: 13 residues. Germline-derived CDR1 and CDR2 are LGHDT and YNNKEL (reference sequence). V was clipped by 3 bases and J by 7 bases, with 13 bases between them. The CDR3 reads CASSHRGQKEQYF. The CDR3 DNA sequence: TGTGCCAGCAGCCACCGTGGACAGAAGGAGCAGTACTTC.

The rearrangement uses TRBV11-2 and TRBJ1-2; no definite D call. The CDR3 runs 18 residues. The V end was cut by 0 bases, the J end by 5 bases, with 22 bases between. Germline V lookup: CDR1 SGHAT, CDR2 FQNNGV. As DNA, the CDR3 is TGTGCCAGCAGCTTAGATGGAGGGCACTCCGGAGGGAATTATGGCTACACCTTC. This translates into CASSLDGGHSGGNYGYTF.

The rearrangement links TRBV7-2 to TRBJ2-5, with 16 positions matching TRBD2. In germline, CDR1 is SGHTA, CDR2 FQGNSA. CDR3 length: 16 amino acids. The V gene end was trimmed by 8 bases and the J gene end by 5 bases; junction bases not matched to a gene: 8. CDR3 coding DNA: TGTGCCAGCCGAATGGGACTAGCGGGGGGGCTTGAGACCCAGTACTTC. This gives the protein CASRMGLAGGLETQYF.

The J gene is TRBJ2-7, the V gene TRBV5-1; perhaps TRBD1 as D (6 bases). Germline V gene lookup returns CDR1 SGHRS and CDR2 YFSETQ. V was shortened by 6 bases and J by 3 bases, with 22 bases between the two germline ends. The CDR3 loop spans 16 amino acids. The CDR3 reads CASTMAPGTTLYEQYF. For the CDR3, the DNA is TGCGCCAGCACGATGGCCCCGGGGACAACCCTCTACGAGCAGTACTTC.

The chain is built from TRBV9 and TRBJ2-3; TRBD2 matches 7 bases. CDR3 size: 16 residues. The V gene's germline CDR1 is SGDLS and CDR2 YYNGEE. V trimming: 0 bases; J trimming: 2 bases; junction bases outside the gene matches: 6. The DNA for the CDR3 is TGTGCCAGCAGCGTAGCCAGCGGGACGTTCACAGATACGCAGTATTTT. Translated, it gives CASSVASGTFTDTQYF.

The chain carries TRBV7-9 and TRBJ1-2, with D possibly being TRBD1 (6 bases). In germline, CDR1 is SEHNR, CDR2 FQNEAQ (reference sequence). V lost 5 bases to trimming and J lost 7 bases, with 29 bases between them. CDR3 size: 18 residues. In DNA, the CDR3 is TGTGCCAGCAGCACCCTCGGGACATCCCGAGGGCACTTGGGTGGCTACACCTTC. Its protein is CASSTLGTSRGHLGGYTF.